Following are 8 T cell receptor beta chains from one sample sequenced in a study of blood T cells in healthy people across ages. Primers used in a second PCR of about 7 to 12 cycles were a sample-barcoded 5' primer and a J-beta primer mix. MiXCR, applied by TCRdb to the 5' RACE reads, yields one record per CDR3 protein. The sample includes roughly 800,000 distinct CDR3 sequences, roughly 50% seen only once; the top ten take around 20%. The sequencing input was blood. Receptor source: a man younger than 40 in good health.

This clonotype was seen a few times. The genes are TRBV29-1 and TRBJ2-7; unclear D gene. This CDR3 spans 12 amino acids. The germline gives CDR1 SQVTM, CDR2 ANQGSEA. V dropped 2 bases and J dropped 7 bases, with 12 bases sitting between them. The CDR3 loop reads CSVELYRREQYF. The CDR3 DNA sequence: TGCAGCGTTGAACTGTACCGGCGGGAGCAGTACTTC.

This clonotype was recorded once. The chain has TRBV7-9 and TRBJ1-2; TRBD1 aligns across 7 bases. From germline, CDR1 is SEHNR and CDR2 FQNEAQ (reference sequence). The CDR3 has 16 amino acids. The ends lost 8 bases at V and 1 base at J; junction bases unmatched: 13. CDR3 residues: CASSTGPTNFNYGYTF. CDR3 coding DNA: TGTGCCAGCTCGACAGGGCCCACTAATTTTAACTATGGCTACACCTTC.

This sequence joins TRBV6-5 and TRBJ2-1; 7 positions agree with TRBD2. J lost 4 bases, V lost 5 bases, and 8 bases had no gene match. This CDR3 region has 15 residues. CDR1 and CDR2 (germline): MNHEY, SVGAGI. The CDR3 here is CASSQSGTVYNEQFF. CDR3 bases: TGTGCCAGCAGTCAAAGCGGGACGGTGTACAATGAGCAGTTCTTC.

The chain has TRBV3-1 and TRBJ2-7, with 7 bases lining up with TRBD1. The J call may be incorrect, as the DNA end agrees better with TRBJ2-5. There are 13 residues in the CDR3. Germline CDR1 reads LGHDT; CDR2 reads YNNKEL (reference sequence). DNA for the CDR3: TGTGCCAGCAGCTCTCCGACAGGGGAGACCCAGTACTTC. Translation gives CASSSPTGETQYF.

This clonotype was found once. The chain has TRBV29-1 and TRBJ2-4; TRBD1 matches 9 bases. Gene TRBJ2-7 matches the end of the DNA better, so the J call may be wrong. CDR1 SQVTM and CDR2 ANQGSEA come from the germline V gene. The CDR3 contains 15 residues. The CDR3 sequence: CSVEVSGTGKDEQYF. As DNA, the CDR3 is TGCAGCGTTGAAGTTTCCGGGACAGGGAAGGACGAGCAGTACTTC.

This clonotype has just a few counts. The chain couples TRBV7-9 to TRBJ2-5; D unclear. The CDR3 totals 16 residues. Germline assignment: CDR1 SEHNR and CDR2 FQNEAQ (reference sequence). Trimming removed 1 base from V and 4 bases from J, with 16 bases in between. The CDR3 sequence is CASSLVDIDRLETQYF. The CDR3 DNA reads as TGTGCCAGCAGCTTAGTTGACATAGATCGTTTAGAGACCCAGTACTTC.

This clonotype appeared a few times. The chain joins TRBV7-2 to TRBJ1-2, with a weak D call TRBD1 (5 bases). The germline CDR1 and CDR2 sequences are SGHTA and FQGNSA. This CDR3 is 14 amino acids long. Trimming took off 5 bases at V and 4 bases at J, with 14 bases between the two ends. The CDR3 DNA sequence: TGTGCCAGCAGCCCTGCAGGGCAGACCTATGGCTACACCTTC. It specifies CASSPAGQTYGYTF.

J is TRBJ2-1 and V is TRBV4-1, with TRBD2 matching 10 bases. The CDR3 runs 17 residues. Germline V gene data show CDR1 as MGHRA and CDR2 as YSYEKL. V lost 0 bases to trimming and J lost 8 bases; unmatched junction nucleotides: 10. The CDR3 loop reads CASSQEASGSESDEQFF. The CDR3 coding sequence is TGCGCCAGCAGCCAAGAAGCTAGCGGGAGCGAATCGGATGAGCAGTTCTTC.